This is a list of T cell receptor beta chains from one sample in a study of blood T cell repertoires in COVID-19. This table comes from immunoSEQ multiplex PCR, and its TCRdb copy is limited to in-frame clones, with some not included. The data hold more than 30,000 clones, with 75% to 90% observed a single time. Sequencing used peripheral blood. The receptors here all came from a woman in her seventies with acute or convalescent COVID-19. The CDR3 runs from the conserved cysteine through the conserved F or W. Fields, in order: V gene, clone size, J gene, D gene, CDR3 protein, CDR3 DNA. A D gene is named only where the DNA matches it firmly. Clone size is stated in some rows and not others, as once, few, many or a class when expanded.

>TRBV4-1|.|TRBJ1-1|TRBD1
CASSHIRNRGQNTEAFF
TGCGCCAGCAGCCATATAAGAAACAGGGGGCAGAACACTGAAGCTTTCTTT
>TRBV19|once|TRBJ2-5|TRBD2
CASSAAGTSWETQYF
TGTGCCAGTAGTGCGGCCGGGACTAGCTGGGAGACCCAGTACTTC
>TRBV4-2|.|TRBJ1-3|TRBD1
CASSQEGDRVGNTIYF
TGTGCCAGCAGCCAAGAGGGGGACAGGGTTGGAAACACCATATATTTT
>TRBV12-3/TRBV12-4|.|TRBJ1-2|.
CASSLAVYYGYTF
TGTGCCAGCAGCCTTGCAGTTTACTATGGCTACACCTTC
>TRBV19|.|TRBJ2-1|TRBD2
CASSLAATDPSSYNEQFF
TGTGCCAGTAGTCTAGCGGCCACAGATCCAAGCTCCTACAATGAGCAGTTCTTC
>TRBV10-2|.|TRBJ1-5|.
CASSDWGRSNQPQHF
TGCGCCAGCAGTGATTGGGGCCGGAGCAATCAGCCCCAGCATTTT
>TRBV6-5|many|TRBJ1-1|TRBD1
CASRDRDRVNTEAFF
TGTGCCTCGAGGGATAGGGACAGGGTGAACACTGAAGCTTTCTTT
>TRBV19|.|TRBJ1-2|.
CASSSGGIEDYGYTF
TGTGCCAGTAGTTCGGGGGGAATAGAGGACTATGGCTACACCTTC
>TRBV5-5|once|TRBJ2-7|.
CASSFSGWSSYEQYF
TGTGCCAGCAGCTTCTCCGGCTGGAGCTCCTACGAGCAGTACTTC
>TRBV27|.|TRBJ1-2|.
CASSSPRTGSYGYTF
TGTGCCAGCAGCTCACCCCGTACAGGGAGCTATGGCTACACCTTC
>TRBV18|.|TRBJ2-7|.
CASSPNNYEQYF
TGTGCCAGCTCACCTAATAACTACGAGCAGTACTTC
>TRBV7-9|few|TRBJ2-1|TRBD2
CASSLGLAGVPEQFF
TGTGCCAGCAGCTTAGGGCTAGCGGGAGTCCCCGAGCAGTTCTTC
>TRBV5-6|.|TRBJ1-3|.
CASSPGTGFSGNTIYF
TGTGCCAGCAGCCCAGGAACGGGGTTCTCTGGAAACACCATATATTTT
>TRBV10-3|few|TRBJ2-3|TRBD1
CAIRETGGTNTQYF
TGTGCCATCAGGGAAACAGGGGGCACAAATACGCAGTATTTT
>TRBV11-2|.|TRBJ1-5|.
CASSLVDRAPTDSNQPQHF
TGTGCCAGCAGCTTAGTTGACAGAGCCCCAACCGATAGCAATCAGCCCCAGCATTTT
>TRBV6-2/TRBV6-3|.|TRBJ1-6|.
CASSPRDFSSYNSPLHF
TGTGCCAGCAGCCCTCGGGACTTCAGCTCCTATAATTCACCCCTCCACTTT
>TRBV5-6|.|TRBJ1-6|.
CASSLTRENSPLHF
TGTGCCAGCAGCCTCACGCGGGAGAATTCACCCCTCCACTTT
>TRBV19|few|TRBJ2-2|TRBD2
CASSLTSGISGELFF
TGTGCCAGTAGTTTGACTAGCGGGATATCCGGGGAGCTGTTTTTT
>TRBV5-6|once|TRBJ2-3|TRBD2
CASRPTGLAEGTDTQYF
TGTGCCAGCCGACCTACGGGGCTAGCGGAGGGCACAGATACGCAGTATTTT
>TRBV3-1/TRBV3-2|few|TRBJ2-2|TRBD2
CASSQVLAGSTTGELFF
TGTGCCAGCAGCCAAGTGCTAGCGGGGTCTACCACCGGGGAGCTGTTTTTT
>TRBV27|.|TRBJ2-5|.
CASSSPPLGESVQETQYF
TGTGCCAGCAGTTCCCCCCCCCTTGGGGAGTCAGTACAAGAGACCCAGTACTTC
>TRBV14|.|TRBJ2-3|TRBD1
CASSQTRGLRTDTQYF
TGTGCCAGCAGTCAAACCAGGGGGCTCAGGACAGATACGCAGTATTTT
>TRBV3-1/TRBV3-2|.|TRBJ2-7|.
CASSHLGSGNEQYF
TGTGCCAGCAGCCACCTCGGTTCGGGAAACGAGCAGTACTTC
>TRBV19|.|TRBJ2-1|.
CASSKPPLYEQFF
TGTGCCAGTAGTAAACCACCACTTTATGAGCAGTTCTTC
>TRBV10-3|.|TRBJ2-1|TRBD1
CAISADRGTYNEQFF
TGTGCCATCAGTGCGGACAGGGGTACCTACAATGAGCAGTTCTTC
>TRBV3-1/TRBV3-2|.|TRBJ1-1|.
CASSQVTGEAFF
TGTGCCAGCAGCCAAGTAACAGGAGAAGCTTTCTTT
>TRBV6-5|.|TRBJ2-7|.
CASSPDRLYEQYF
TGTGCCAGCAGCCCCGACAGGCTGTACGAGCAGTACTTC
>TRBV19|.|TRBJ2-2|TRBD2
CASSISSGGSNTGELFF
TGTGCCAGTAGTATCTCAAGCGGGGGATCGAACACCGGGGAGCTGTTTTTT
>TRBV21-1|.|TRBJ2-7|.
CASSRDRVYEQYF
TGTGCCAGCAGCCGGGACAGGGTCTACGAGCAGTACTTC
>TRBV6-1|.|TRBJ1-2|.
CASSEVAAVYGYTF
TGTGCCAGCAGTGAAGTCGCGGCGGTCTATGGCTACACCTTC
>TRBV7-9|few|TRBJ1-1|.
CASRLSATMNTEAFF
TGTGCCAGCAGATTGTCCGCTACTATGAACACTGAAGCTTTCTTT
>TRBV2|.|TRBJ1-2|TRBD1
CASSDLTGNYGYTF
TGTGCCAGCAGTGACCTGACAGGGAACTATGGCTACACCTTC
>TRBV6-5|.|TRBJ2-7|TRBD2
CASSSAGAPSSGEQYF
TGTGCCAGCAGTTCAGCGGGAGCCCCGTCGTCTGGTGAGCAGTACTTC
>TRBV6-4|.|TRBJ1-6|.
CASSDSQGSPLHF
TGTGCCAGCAGTGACTCGCAGGGGTCACCCCTCCACTTT
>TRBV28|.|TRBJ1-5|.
CASSLTPGFNQPQHF
TGTGCCAGCAGTTTAACCCCGGGTTTCAATCAGCCCCAGCATTTT
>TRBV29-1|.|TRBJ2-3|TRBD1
CSVSQGEVLDTQYF
TGCAGCGTCTCACAGGGGGAAGTGTTAGATACGCAGTATTTT
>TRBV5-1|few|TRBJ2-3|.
CASSLGQTTDTQYF
TGCGCCAGCAGCCTAGGACAGACCACAGATACGCAGTATTTT
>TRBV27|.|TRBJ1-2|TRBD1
CASSTGQGAVGYTF
TGTGCCAGCAGTACAGGACAGGGGGCGGTTGGCTACACCTTC
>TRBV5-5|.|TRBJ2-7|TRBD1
CASSLTRTGGDEQYF
TGTGCCAGCAGCTTAACCAGGACAGGGGGCGACGAGCAGTACTTC
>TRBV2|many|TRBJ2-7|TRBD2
CASSTGTSGGEQYF
TGTGCCAGCAGCACCGGGACTAGCGGAGGCGAGCAGTACTTC
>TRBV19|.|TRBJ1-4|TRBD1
CASRKTGGSEKLFF
TGTGCCAGTAGAAAGACAGGGGGCAGTGAAAAACTGTTTTTT
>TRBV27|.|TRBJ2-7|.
CASSFQGPPYEQYF
TGTGCCAGCAGTTTCCAGGGCCCCCCCTACGAGCAGTACTTC
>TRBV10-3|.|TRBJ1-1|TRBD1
CAISESDRATEAFF
TGTGCCATCAGTGAGTCGGACAGGGCCACTGAAGCTTTCTTT
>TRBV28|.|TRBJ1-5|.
CASSFLGQTDSNQPQHF
TGTGCCAGCAGTTTCCTCGGACAGACTGATAGCAATCAGCCCCAGCATTTT
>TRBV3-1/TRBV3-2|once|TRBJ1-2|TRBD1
CASSQGGGQHYGYTF
TGTGCCAGCAGCCAAGGTGGGGGACAGCACTATGGCTACACCTTC
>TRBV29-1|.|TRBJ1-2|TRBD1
CSVAQTGGFGYTF
TGCAGCGTCGCGCAGACAGGGGGCTTTGGCTACACCTTC
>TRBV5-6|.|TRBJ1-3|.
CASSMQGSGNTIYF
TGTGCCAGCAGCATGCAGGGGTCTGGAAACACCATATATTTT
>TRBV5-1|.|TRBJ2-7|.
CASSATSGHTYEQYF
TGCGCCAGCAGCGCGACCTCGGGACATACCTACGAGCAGTACTTC
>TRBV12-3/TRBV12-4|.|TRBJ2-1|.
CASSLLLNNEQFF
TGTGCCAGCAGTTTGCTCCTAAACAATGAGCAGTTCTTC
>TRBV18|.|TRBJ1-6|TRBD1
CASSPLSEGAYSPLHF
TGTGCCAGCTCACCACTCTCGGAGGGGGCCTATTCACCCCTCCACTTT
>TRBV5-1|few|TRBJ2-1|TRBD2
CASSRRLAEYNEQFF
TGCGCCAGCAGCCGGCGACTAGCGGAGTACAATGAGCAGTTCTTC
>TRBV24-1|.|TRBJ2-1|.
CATSDTTNGYNEQFF
TGTGCCACCAGTGACACTACCAACGGCTACAATGAGCAGTTCTTC
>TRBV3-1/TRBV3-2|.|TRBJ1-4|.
CASSLQALNEKLFF
TGTGCCAGCAGCCTACAGGCCCTTAATGAAAAACTGTTTTTT
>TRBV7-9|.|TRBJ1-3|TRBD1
CASSPPRRGRGNTIYF
TGTGCCAGCAGCCCCCCCCGCAGGGGGCGAGGAAACACCATATATTTT
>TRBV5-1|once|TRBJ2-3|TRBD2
CASSRTSGPPGDTQYF
TGCGCCAGCAGCCGGACTAGCGGGCCGCCTGGAGATACGCAGTATTTT
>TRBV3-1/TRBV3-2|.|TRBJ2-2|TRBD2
CASSRLADHTGELFF
TGTGCCAGCAGCCGACTAGCGGATCACACCGGGGAGCTGTTTTTT
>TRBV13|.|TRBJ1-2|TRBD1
CASGTGRGEGYGYTF
TGTGCCAGCGGGACAGGGCGTGGAGAAGGCTATGGCTACACCTTC
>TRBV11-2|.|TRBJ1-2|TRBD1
CASSYGQGGGYTF
TGTGCCAGCAGCTACGGACAGGGAGGAGGCTACACCTTC
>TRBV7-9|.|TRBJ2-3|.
CASSLGPDTQYF
TGTGCCAGCAGCTTAGGGCCGGATACGCAGTATTTT
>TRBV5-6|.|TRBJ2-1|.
CASSLSGLSYNEQFF
TGTGCCAGCAGCTTAAGCGGTCTATCCTACAATGAGCAGTTCTTC